A single sample gave rise to the 17 T cell receptor beta chains below, sequenced in a study of blood T cell repertoires in COVID-19 (TCRdb year 2020). The protocol used for the library was the immunoSEQ multiplex PCR assay. TCRdb retrieved this table from immuneACCESS and kept in-frame rearrangements only. Not all clones are present; in checked studies, unresolved V genes account for under half, and no reason is known for the remainder. The sample table records under 250,000 clones; approximately 85% of these occur just once. The ten most abundant clones make up approximately 5.1% of the sample. Sequencing was carried out using peripheral blood. Receptors originate from a man between 50 and 59 years old with COVID-19, enrolled during active disease.

The chain employs TRBV19 and TRBJ2-3; TRBD2 aligns across 10 bases. CDR3 length: 15 residues. V lost 5 bases and J lost 6; bases outside the gene matches: 8. CDR1 and CDR2 from the germline V gene are LNHDA and SQIVND (reference sequence). CDR3 sequence: CASSAVGLAVDTQYF. CDR3 nucleotides: TGTGCCAGTAGTGCCGTTGGACTAGCGGTCGATACGCAGTATTTT.

The chain carries TRBV3-1 (or the pseudogene TRBV3-2) and TRBJ1-1; perhaps TRBD1 as D (5 bases). V gave up 2 bases and J gave up 7 bases, with 14 bases separating them. Germline V gene lookup returns CDR1 LGHDT and CDR2 YNNKEL (reference sequence). The CDR3 is 14 amino acids. As DNA, the CDR3 is TGTGCCAGCAGCCAAACCCCGGGGGATCTTGAAGCTTTCTTT. Residues: CASSQTPGDLEAFF.

The CDR3 reads CASSLAGDNYGYTF. The CDR3 DNA reads as TGTGCCAGCAGTTTAGCAGGGGATAACTATGGCTACACCTTC. The chain couples TRBV28 to TRBJ1-2; D might be TRBD1 (6 bases). V dropped 2 bases and J dropped 1 base, with 8 bases sitting between them. CDR3 length: 14 amino acids. Germline CDR1 MDHEN, CDR2 SYDVKM.

V usage is TRBV5-1 and J usage is TRBJ1-1, with 7 bases fitting TRBD1. Germline V gene data show CDR1 as SGHRS and CDR2 as YFSETQ. The CDR3 covers 15 residues. V shed 4 bases, J shed 6 bases, and the junction held 12 bases outside the gene matches. CDR3 protein: CASSQSTGPQAEAFF. In DNA form, the CDR3 reads TGCGCCAGCAGCCAATCGACAGGGCCCCAGGCTGAAGCTTTCTTT.

The chain employs TRBV7-2 and TRBJ2-2; 9 bases line up with TRBD1. The CDR3 is 15 residues long. V gave up 4 bases and J gave up 4 bases; unmatched junction bases: 4. Germline-derived CDR1 and CDR2 are SGHTA and FQGNSA. CDR3: CASSSGQGSTGELFF. The CDR3 region has the DNA TGTGCCAGCAGCTCCGGACAGGGGAGCACCGGGGAGCTGTTTTTT.

The chain links TRBV29-1 to TRBJ1-2; maybe TRBD1 (6 bases). CDR3 length: 13 amino acids. V lost 6 bases and J lost 1, with 12 bases in between. CDR1 and CDR2 (germline): SQVTM, ANQGSEA. CDR3 sequence: CSVQTGFNYGYTF. CDR3 bases: TGCAGCGTCCAGACAGGCTTTAACTATGGCTACACCTTC.

CDR3 sequence reads: CASTARWGTNTEAFF. The DNA for the CDR3 is TGTGCCAGTACCGCACGGTGGGGCACGAACACTGAAGCTTTCTTT. The chain links TRBV19 to TRBJ1-1; a weak D match, TRBD1 (5 bases). V lost 7 bases and J lost 1, with 16 bases in between. Germline lookup yields CDR1 LNHDA and CDR2 SQIVND (reference sequence). The CDR3 is 15 amino acids. The full variable domain, rest sourced from reference TRBV19 and TRBJ1-1, is DGGITQSPKYLFRKEGQNVTLSCEQNLNHDAMYWYRQDPGQGLRLIYYSQIVNDFQKGDIAEGYSVSREKKESFPLTVTSAQKNPTAFYLCASTARWGTNTEAFFGQGTRLTVV.

The chain has TRBV4-3 and TRBJ2-1; D might be TRBD2 (5 bases). Looked up from germline, CDR1 is LGHNA and CDR2 is YSLEER. The length of the CDR3 is 16 residues. V lost 0 bases, J lost 8 bases, and 17 bases lay in between. This chain's CDR3 is CASSQDTLASIDEQFF. The CDR3 DNA sequence: TGCGCCAGCAGCCAAGATACCCTAGCCAGTATCGATGAGCAGTTCTTC.

This chain joins TRBV7-9 and TRBJ2-1; D is perhaps TRBD2 (5 bases). Between the trimmed V and J ends, which lost 2 bases and 7 bases, there was a span of 12 bases. Germline V gene sequence: CDR1 SEHNR, CDR2 FQNEAQ (reference sequence). This CDR3 has 14 residues. CDR3 coding DNA: TGTGCCAGCAGCTTATCGACGCGGGTGAATGAGCAGTTCTTC. This gives the protein CASSLSTRVNEQFF.

V and J are TRBV6-6 and TRBJ2-3; tentative D call: TRBD2 (6 bases). In germline, CDR1 is MNHNY, CDR2 SVGAGI (reference sequence). Trimming cost V 9 bases and J 2 bases, with 18 bases left between them. The CDR3 loop spans 15 amino acids. CDR3 coding DNA: TGTGCCAGTGCCCCTCGCGGGGTGGTCACAGATACGCAGTATTTT. Protein: CASAPRGVVTDTQYF.

The CDR3 reads CASSPGQPSSSGNTIYF. CDR3 DNA: TGCGCCAGCAGCCCGGGACAGCCATCCAGCTCTGGAAACACCATATATTTT. The rearrangement links TRBV4-1 to TRBJ1-3, with 7 bases identical to TRBD1. The CDR3 is 17 amino acids. V dropped 4 bases and J dropped 0; count of bases not matched to a gene: 9. Germline CDR1 is MGHRA and CDR2 is YSYEKL.

This clone was seen only once. V and J are TRBV30 and TRBJ2-1; possible D gene TRBD2, 6 bases. There are 14 residues in the CDR3. V was shortened by 8 bases and J by 0 bases, with 14 bases between the two germline ends. The germline V gene encodes CDR1 GTSNPN and CDR2 SVGIG (reference sequence). CDR3 in amino acids: CAGGIASSYNEQFF. The CDR3 nucleotides read TGTGCCGGAGGGATTGCGAGCTCCTACAATGAGCAGTTCTTC.

The chain has TRBV3-1 (or the pseudogene TRBV3-2) and TRBJ2-3, with D hard to call. V lost 4 bases, J lost 3 bases, and 11 bases lay in between. This CDR3 has 14 amino acids. Germline V gene sequence: CDR1 LGHDT, CDR2 YNNKEL (reference sequence). Here the CDR3 DNA reads TGTGCCAGCAGCCCCCGCTCCAGGACAGATACGCAGTATTTT. It yields the protein CASSPRSRTDTQYF.

A single count supports this clone. This chain connects TRBV9 to TRBJ1-2, with D perhaps TRBD1 (6 bases). Germline CDR1 and CDR2: SGDLS and YYNGEE. V was pared by 1 base and J by 0 bases, with 7 bases between. The CDR3 is 14 residues long. This CDR3 reads CASSVQGTNYGYTF. The CDR3 DNA follows: TGTGCCAGCAGCGTACAGGGGACTAACTATGGCTACACCTTC.

V is TRBV19 and J is TRBJ2-5, with TRBD1 identical over 12 bases. Losses at the gene ends were 3 bases for V and 4 bases for J; bases not matched to a gene: 9. This CDR3 has 17 residues. The germline gives CDR1 LNHDA, CDR2 SQIVND (reference sequence). The CDR3 here is CASSILPGQGARETQYF. For the CDR3, the DNA is TGTGCCAGTAGTATCCTACCGGGACAGGGGGCTCGAGAGACCCAGTACTTC.

The rearrangement joins TRBV5-4 to TRBJ1-5; a weak D match, TRBD1 (5 bases). Germline assignment: CDR1 SGHNT and CDR2 YYREEE (reference sequence). V was clipped by 3 bases and J by 1 base, with 11 bases between them. The CDR3 runs to 15 residues. The CDR3 here is CASSSGGKSNQPQHF. DNA of the CDR3: TGTGCCAGCAGCTCCGGGGGAAAGAGCAATCAGCCCCAGCATTTT. Full variable domain (rest looked up from reference TRBV5-4 and TRBJ1-5): ETGVTQSPTHLIKTRGQQVTLRCSSQSGHNTVSWYQQALGQGPQFIFQYYREEENGRGNFPPRFSGLQFPNYSSELNVNALELDDSALYLCASSSGGKSNQPQHFGDGTRLSIL.

The rearrangement links TRBV10-3 to TRBJ1-5; a weak D match, TRBD1 (6 bases). Trimming removed 10 bases at V and 7 bases at J, with 17 bases between. The germline gives CDR1 ENHRY, CDR2 SYGVKD. This CDR3 region has 13 residues. CDR3 region: CATHQGIEQPQHF. The CDR3 DNA reads as TGTGCCACCCATCAGGGGATCGAGCAGCCCCAGCATTTT.